The entry below describes one T cell receptor beta chain. Its antigen is not known. These data come from a study of response to subunit inactivated influenza vaccine. Findings of the study overall: Authors suggested each seasonal flu vaccination may recruit only limited numbers of new T cells.

Germline CDR1 and CDR2: DFQATT and SNEGSKA (reference sequence). The CDR3 contains 14 residues. V was trimmed by 6 bases and J by 3 bases, leaving 18 bases between them. A single record per CDR3 protein comes from TCRdb applying MiXCR to the RT-PCR reads. This table has roughly 500,000 distinct CDR3 sequences, over 25% appearing once. The TCR was taken from a man aged 50 to 60 who received an inactivated influenza vaccine. V is TRBV20-1 and J is TRBJ2-7, with D perhaps TRBD2 (6 bases). This material consisted of CD4+ T cells sorted from PBMCs, taken 4 to 6 days after vaccination. In DNA, the CDR3 is TGCAGTGCGAAAGCGGGTAATTACTTCTACGAGCAGTACTTC. Its protein is CSAKAGNYFYEQYF.